Listed here are 21 T cell receptor beta chains from one sample, sequenced in a study of OX40 agonist ivuxolimab in advanced cancers. The method was immunoSEQ multiplex PCR; TCRdb's version includes in-frame clones alone and lacks a portion of them. The sample yields roughly 75,000 clones, about 88% seen once. The sample here was CD4+ or CD8+ T cells sorted from blood, taken in a trial of the OX40 agonist ivuxolimab. The receptors shown here come from an adult with an advanced solid tumor such as melanoma, head and neck, liver or kidney cancer.

The chain recombines TRBV4-3 with TRBJ2-3; TRBD2 is a possible D gene (6 bases). CDR1 LGHNA and CDR2 YSLEER come from the germline V gene. Trimming removed 0 bases at V and 3 bases at J, with 16 bases between. The CDR3 covers 17 residues. CDR3 coding DNA: TGCGCCAGCAGCCAAGATCCCCCGCGGGGTCAAACAGATACGCAGTATTTT. It is translated as CASSQDPPRGQTDTQYF.

CDR3 residues: CASSSPGQGMYGYTF. The CDR3 DNA is TGTGCCAGCAGTTCCCCGGGACAGGGTATGTACGGCTACACCTTC. The V call is TRBV28, the J call TRBJ1-2, with 9 positions matching TRBD1. V shed 4 bases and J 8 bases; nucleotides not matched to a gene: 11. The germline V gene has CDR1 MDHEN and CDR2 SYDVKM. This CDR3 has 15 amino acids.

The chain uses TRBV28 and TRBJ1-5; TRBD1 might be the D (5 bases). The CDR3 is 16 amino acids. Germline V gene lookup returns CDR1 MDHEN and CDR2 SYDVKM. V was cut by 1 base and J by 0 bases, with 10 bases left in between. The CDR3 spells CASSLSQVDSNQPQHF. As DNA, the CDR3 is TGTGCCAGCAGTTTATCACAGGTAGATAGCAATCAGCCCCAGCATTTT. Together with reference TRBV28 and TRBJ1-5, the CDR3 gives the full variable domain: DVKVTQSSRYLVKRTGEKVFLECVQDMDHENMFWYRQDPGLGLRLIYFSYDVKMKEKGDIPEGYSVSREKKERFSLILESASTNQTSMYLCASSLSQVDSNQPQHFGDGTRLSIL.

This chain connects TRBV7-2 to TRBJ2-7; D possibly corresponds to TRBD1 (5 bases). This CDR3 spans 14 amino acids. CDR1 and CDR2 from the germline V gene are SGHTA and FQGNSA. Trimming stripped 2 bases from V and 0 bases from J, with 8 bases between. The CDR3 region has the DNA TGTGCCAGCAGCTTAAGGGGAAACTCCTACGAGCAGTACTTC. Its protein product is CASSLRGNSYEQYF.

This clone has a single count. The chain has TRBV18 and TRBJ2-3; D perhaps matches TRBD1 (6 bases). The V end was cut by 3 bases, the J end by 4 bases, with 8 bases between. Germline-derived CDR1 and CDR2 are KGHSH and LQKENI. The CDR3 is 13 amino acids. The chain's CDR3 is CASSPPGADTQYF. For the CDR3, the DNA is TGTGCCAGCTCACCCCCAGGGGCAGATACGCAGTATTTT. Drawing the rest from reference TRBV18 and TRBJ2-3, the complete variable domain is NAGVMQNPRHLVRRRGQEARLRCSPMKGHSHVYWYRQLPEEGLKFMVYLQKENIIDESGMPKERFSAEFPKEGPSILRIQQVVRGDSAAYFCASSPPGADTQYFGPGTRLTVL.

This sequence joins TRBV9 and TRBJ2-7; D may be TRBD2 (5 bases). Trimming cost V 4 bases and J 3 bases, with 14 bases left between them. The germline gives CDR1 SGDLS, CDR2 YYNGEE. The CDR3 contains 14 residues. CDR3 amino acids: CASSPEAGNYEQYF. CDR3 in DNA: TGTGCCAGCAGCCCCGAGGCCGGGAACTACGAGCAGTACTTC.

This clone was counted a single time. This chain uses TRBV29-1 with TRBJ2-3; maybe TRBD2 (6 bases). The V gene's germline CDR1 is SQVTM and CDR2 ANQGSEA. Deletions cut 1 base from V and 3 bases from J, with 11 bases between. This CDR3 is 14 amino acids long. CDR3 DNA: TGCAGCGTTGAAGGGGGGGTCCCAACAGATACGCAGTATTTT. Residues: CSVEGGVPTDTQYF.

The genes are TRBV30 and TRBJ2-3; D not certain. Germline lookup yields CDR1 GTSNPN and CDR2 SVGIG (reference sequence). Deletions cut 0 bases from V and 4 bases from J, with 8 bases between. This CDR3 contains 13 residues. The CDR3 loop is CAWSVGLADTQYF. In DNA, the CDR3 is TGTGCCTGGAGTGTAGGGCTAGCAGATACGCAGTATTTT.

Concerning this clone itself: A junction end diverges from the germline sequence, so it may reflect a read error. V and J are TRBV6-5 and TRBJ2-7; possibly TRBD2 for D (5 bases). The CDR3 covers 15 residues. Germline V gene sequence: CDR1 MNHEY, CDR2 SVGAGI. The CDR3 DNA reads TGTGCCAGCAGTTACTCACAACTAGTCTCCTCCGAGCAGTACTTC. It translates to CASSYSQLVSSEQYF.

The genes are TRBV21-1 and TRBJ2-7; TRBD1 reflects the table's D call only, with no check against the DNA. TRBV21-1 is marked as a pseudogene. There are 16 residues in the CDR3. The CDR3 DNA follows: TGTGCCAGCAGCAAAGACCCAGGGGCCTCCTCCTACGAGCAGTACTTC. Its protein product is CASSKDPGASSYEQYF.

This clone was counted between two and nine times. This rearrangement joins TRBV19 to TRBJ1-2, with D unclear. Trimming pared 1 base from V and 2 bases from J, leaving 8 bases between. The germline V gene has CDR1 LNHDA and CDR2 SQIVND (reference sequence). The CDR3 has 14 residues. The CDR3 reads CASSIGQENYGYTF. In DNA, the CDR3 is TGTGCCAGTAGTATAGGGCAGGAGAACTATGGCTACACCTTC.

V and J are TRBV2 and TRBJ2-7; D possibly corresponds to TRBD1 (5 bases). V shed 5 bases and J shed 0 bases, with 11 bases lying between them. CDR1 is SNHLY and CDR2 is FYNNEI in the germline V gene. The CDR3 sequence is 14 residues long. CDR3 DNA sequence: TGTGCCAGCAGTAGGGGCAGGCTCTCCTACGAGCAGTACTTC. Translating gives CASSRGRLSYEQYF. Full variable domain (rest looked up from reference TRBV2 and TRBJ2-7): EPEVTQTPSHQVTQMGQEVILRCVPISNHLYFYWYRQILGQKVEFLVSFYNNEISEKSEIFDDQFSVERPDGSNFTLKIRSTKLEDSAMYFCASSRGRLSYEQYFGPGTRLTVT.

This clone was found a few times. J is TRBJ1-2 and V is TRBV6-1; D is uncertain. Germline CDR1 reads MNHNS; CDR2 reads SASEGT. CDR3 length: 15 residues. The V end lost 0 bases, the J end lost 4 bases, and 12 bases lay between the germline ends. For the CDR3, the DNA is TGTGCCAGCAGTGAAGCGCGTTGGGGAGGCTATGGCTACACCTTC. It yields the protein CASSEARWGGYGYTF.

The chain joins TRBV5-1 to TRBJ2-6, with D perhaps TRBD1 (6 bases). This CDR3 has 14 amino acids. Between the trimmed V and J ends, which lost 5 bases and 2 bases, there was a span of 8 bases. Per the germline V gene, CDR1 is SGHRS and CDR2 is YFSETQ. This CDR3 is CASSTGTGANVLTF. The CDR3 region has the DNA TGCGCCAGCAGTACAGGGACTGGGGCCAACGTCCTGACTTTC. The variable domain in full, with the rest retrieved from reference TRBV5-1 and TRBJ2-6, is KAGVTQTPRYLIKTRGQQVTLSCSPISGHRSVSWYQQTPGQGLQFLFEYFSETQRNKGNFPGRFSGRQFSNSRSEMNVSTLELGDSALYLCASSTGTGANVLTFGAGSRLTVL.

This chain joins TRBV18 and TRBJ1-4; 9 nucleotides agree with TRBD1. This CDR3 comprises 15 residues. V lost 0 bases to trimming and J lost 7 bases; unmatched junction nucleotides: 3. Germline CDR1 reads KGHSH; CDR2 reads LQKENI. DNA of the CDR3: TGTGCCAGCTCACCACCGGGACAGGGAGGTGAAAAACTGTTTTTT. It specifies CASSPPGQGGEKLFF.

The table lists this clone with a few counts. The chain couples TRBV7-8 to TRBJ2-3; 8 bases agree with TRBD1. This CDR3 spans 18 amino acids. The junction had 14 bases not matched to a gene; V was cut back by 1 base and J by 5 bases. Germline loops: CDR1 SGHVS, CDR2 FQNEAQ. This chain's CDR3 is CASSLGTTGTGHLDTQYF. The CDR3 nucleotides are TGTGCCAGCAGCTTAGGGACAACCGGGACAGGTCATTTAGATACGCAGTATTTT.

The CDR3 here is CASSGLVSKNIQYF. As DNA, the CDR3 is TGTGCCAGCAGTGGACTTGTCAGCAAAAACATTCAGTACTTC. This chain links TRBV6-6 with TRBJ2-4; possibly TRBD2 for D (5 bases). CDR1 is MNHNY, CDR2 SVGAGI, per germline (reference sequence). CDR3 size: 14 residues. With 5 bases removed from V and 3 bases from J, the gap between germline ends came to 11 bases.

J is TRBJ1-1 and V is TRBV2; the D is unclear. This CDR3 spans 14 amino acids. V dropped 4 bases and J dropped 0 bases, with 9 bases sitting between them. The V gene's germline CDR1 is SNHLY and CDR2 FYNNEI. CDR3: CASSGRALNTEAFF. The CDR3 DNA reads as TGTGCCAGCAGTGGGCGGGCGTTGAACACTGAAGCTTTCTTT.

V gene TRBV10-2 combines with J gene TRBJ2-1, with 10 bases that match TRBD2. Germline trimming cut 6 bases from V and 15 bases from J; bases unmatched to any gene: 14. Per the germline V gene, CDR1 is WSHSY and CDR2 is SAAADI. The CDR3 has 14 amino acids. The CDR3 region has the DNA TGCGCCAGCAGCCACAGTCTAGCGGGAGCCCACCCGTTCTTC. It translates to CASSHSLAGAHPFF.

The chain has TRBV4-1 and TRBJ1-5, with D unclear. The V end was cut by 0 bases, the J end by 0 bases, with 9 bases between. The CDR3 totals 16 residues. From germline, CDR1 is MGHRA and CDR2 YSYEKL. The CDR3 loop is CASSQEGGPSNQPQHF. The CDR3 region has the DNA TGCGCCAGCAGCCAAGAAGGCGGTCCTAGCAATCAGCCCCAGCATTTT.

The chain joins TRBV7-2 to TRBJ1-1; D is ambiguous. Trimming left V 2 bases short and J 0 bases short, with 7 bases between. Germline-derived CDR1 and CDR2 are SGHTA and FQGNSA. The CDR3 covers 14 residues. The CDR3 spells CASSLTSLNTEAFF. CDR3 DNA: TGTGCCAGCAGCTTAACGTCCCTGAACACTGAAGCTTTCTTT.